This TCR beta chain was recovered during a study of shared clonotypes between healthy human individuals. General study points: Lower generation probabilities were found for non-shared clonotypes than for those shared by all four donors. An expected dependence of interdonor clonotype sharing on sequencing depth was noted.

Trimming took 4 bases from V and 8 from J; bases not matched to a gene: 6. The CDR3 spans 13 residues. Looked up from germline, CDR1 is MDHEN and CDR2 is SYDVKM. The data were produced by immunoSEQ multiplex PCR, yet TCRdb's version contains in-frame clones alone and is incomplete. The profile shows about a million clones, about 80% of them singletons. CD4+ cells were split into CD45RA+ naive and CD45RA-negative memory subsets. Comment on this clone: As yet, its antigen is unknown.

Sequences were obtained from memory CD4+ T cells sorted from blood. Specified subset: CD45RA-negative fraction. This TCR was sampled from a man aged 18 to 30 in good health. V is TRBV28 and J is TRBJ1-2; 8 bases agree with TRBD1. The CDR3 loop reads CASSWGTGKGYTF. The CDR3 region has the DNA TGTGCCAGCAGTTGGGGGACAGGCAAAGGCTACACCTTC.